Below are 2 T cell receptor beta chains sequenced from a single sample in a study of Ad26.COV2.S vaccination and SARS-CoV-2 variants. The method was immunoSEQ multiplex PCR; TCRdb's version includes in-frame clones alone and lacks a portion of them. The repertoire includes around 400,000 clones, 80% to 95% of them detected once, and 12% sits in the top ten. Treatment meaning: roughly 19 received Ad26.COV2.S at low or high dose, single or two shots; roughly five received placebo; per-sample allocation not given. All samples were drawn on day 63, counting from the first vaccine or placebo injection. The sequencing here drew on peripheral blood, taken in a trial of Ad26.COV2.S vaccine versus placebo. All receptors derive from a person between 18 and 65 years old who received the Ad26.COV2.S COVID-19 vaccine or a placebo.

The chain carries TRBV6-2 or TRBV6-3 and TRBJ1-4; no clear D gene. Per germline, CDR1 MNHEY and CDR2 SVGEGT. The CDR3 consists of 14 residues. The V end was cut by 4 bases, the J end by 4 bases, with 10 bases between. The CDR3: CASSFSRSNEKLFF. DNA of the CDR3: TGTGCCAGCAGTTTTTCCAGGAGTAATGAAAAACTGTTTTTT.

Worth noting for this clone: The germline gene is not matched at one end of the junction; a read error may be the cause. The chain is built from TRBV5-1 and TRBJ1-1; D unclear. Germline assignment: CDR1 SGHRS and CDR2 YFSETQ. This CDR3 comprises 12 residues. Written as DNA, the CDR3 is TGCGCCAGCCGCTTTGGGGACACTGAAGCTTTCTTT. Residues: CASRFGDTEAFF. The complete variable domain, with remaining parts taken from reference TRBV5-1 and TRBJ1-1, reads KAGVTQTPRYLIKTRGQQVTLSCSPISGHRSVSWYQQTPGQGLQFLFEYFSETQRNKGNFPGRFSGRQFSNSRSEMNVSTLELGDSALYLCASRFGDTEAFFGQGTRLTVV.